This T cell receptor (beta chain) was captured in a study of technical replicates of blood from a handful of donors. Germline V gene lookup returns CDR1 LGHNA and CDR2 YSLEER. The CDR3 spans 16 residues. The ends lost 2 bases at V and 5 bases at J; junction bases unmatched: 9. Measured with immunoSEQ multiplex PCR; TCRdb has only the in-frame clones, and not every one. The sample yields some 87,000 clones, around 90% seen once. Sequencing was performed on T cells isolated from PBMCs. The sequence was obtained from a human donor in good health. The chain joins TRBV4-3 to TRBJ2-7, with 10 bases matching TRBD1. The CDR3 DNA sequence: TGCGCCAGCAGCCAAACCTGGGACAGGGGAAGCGACGAGCAGTACTTC. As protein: CASSQTWDRGSDEQYF.